Below, 9 T cell receptor beta chains from the same sample are listed, as sequenced in a study of immune characterization of retroperitoneal liposarcoma. MiXCR, applied by TCRdb to the PCR reads, yields one record per CDR3 protein. This sample has a few thousand distinct CDR3 sequences, with around 50% found just once. The material sequenced was tumor tissue. These receptors originate from a male donor with retroperitoneal liposarcoma.

The chain joins TRBV7-2 to TRBJ2-1, with 12 bases identical to TRBD2. Matching the DNA end better, TRBJ2-7 makes the J call doubtful. The CDR3 sequence is 15 residues long. CDR1 and CDR2 from the germline V gene are SGHTA and FQGNSA. The CDR3 loop reads CASSPTSGRGNEQYF. In DNA, the CDR3 is TGTGCCAGCAGCCCGACTAGCGGGAGAGGGAACGAGCAGTACTTC.

The chain uses TRBV3-1 and TRBJ2-5, with D tentatively TRBD2 (6 bases). The CDR3 runs to 17 residues. Trimming shortened V by 4 bases and J by 0 bases, and 18 bases separated the two germline ends. CDR1 and CDR2 (germline): LGHDT, YNNKEL (reference sequence). Here the CDR3 reads CASSRISEGQYQETQYF. The CDR3 nucleotides read TGTGCCAGCAGCCGGATCTCGGAGGGCCAGTACCAAGAGACCCAGTACTTC.

This clonotype turned up a few times. The chain links TRBV4-1 to TRBJ2-5; 7 bases align to TRBD1. The J call is uncertain, as TRBJ2-7 better fits the DNA end. CDR1 MGHRA and CDR2 YSYEKL come from the germline V gene. CDR3 length equals 15 residues. The CDR3 DNA sequence: TGCGCCAGCAGCCAAGCTTGGGACAGTTCCTACGAGCAGTACTTC. It specifies CASSQAWDSSYEQYF.

This clonotype rates as medium-sized. The chain joins TRBV6-6 to TRBJ2-7, with TRBD2 matching over 11 bases. J gave up 2 bases and V 5 bases, and 23 bases lay outside the gene matches. The germline V gene has CDR1 MNHNY and CDR2 SVGAGI (reference sequence). The CDR3 covers 21 residues. CDR3 in amino acids: CASSPRGGRVLAGAKAYEQYF. CDR3 bases: TGTGCCAGCAGTCCAAGGGGGGGGAGAGTACTAGCGGGAGCTAAAGCCTACGAGCAGTACTTC.

The CDR3 loop is CASSSGAGGHETQYF. The CDR3 nucleotides read TGTGCCAGCAGTTCGGGGGCGGGAGGGCATGAGACCCAGTACTTC. The chain has TRBV27 and TRBJ2-1; 9 bases line up with TRBD2. The better agreement between TRBJ2-5 and the DNA end casts doubt on the J call. This CDR3 spans 15 amino acids. Germline loops: CDR1 MNHEY, CDR2 SMNVEV (reference sequence).

V and J are TRBV6-1 and TRBJ2-1, with 7 bases matching TRBD1. This CDR3 is built from 15 residues. CDR1 and CDR2 (germline): MNHNS, SASEGT. Trimming at V came to 5 bases and at J to 4 bases, leaving 8 bases not matched to a gene. CDR3 coding DNA: TGTGCCAGCAGTAGGTCGGGGACAGATTACAATGAGCAGTTCTTC. This codes for CASSRSGTDYNEQFF.

The rearrangement joins TRBV27 to TRBJ2-1; D may be TRBD2 (6 bases). This CDR3 has 16 amino acids. CDR1 and CDR2 from the germline V gene are MNHEY and SMNVEV (reference sequence). Trimming pared 7 bases from V and 2 bases from J, leaving 18 bases between. This CDR3 is CASTPGRNLAYNEQFF. CDR3 DNA sequence: TGTGCCAGCACCCCAGGGAGGAACTTGGCCTACAATGAGCAGTTCTTC.

Only a few counts were recorded for this clonotype. In DNA form, the CDR3 reads TGTGCCAGCAGTCCAGGATTCACCGGGGAGCTGTTTTTT. Encoded protein: CASSPGFTGELFF. The chain uses TRBV6-1 and TRBJ2-2, with D unresolved. The CDR3 is 13 residues long. Germline lookup yields CDR1 MNHNS and CDR2 SASEGT. V lost 5 bases to trimming and J lost 4 bases, with 8 bases between them.

This sequence joins TRBV11-2 and TRBJ2-2; 7 bases align to TRBD2. The germline V gene has CDR1 SGHAT and CDR2 FQNNGV. Trimming removed 7 bases from V and 1 base from J; junction bases left unmatched: 9. This CDR3 comprises 16 residues. CDR3 bases: TGTGCCAGCACCCGGGGAGCTAGCGGGAACACCGGGGAGCTGTTTTTT. It specifies CASTRGASGNTGELFF.